This TCR beta chain was identified during a study of human T cells and chemical hapten exposure. Findings of the study overall: Healthy individuals' immune responses may differ from those of donors, who had alopecia.

Time point specified: patch test 1, 2 weeks after DPC sensitization. Treatment given: therapeutic diphenylcyclopropenone sensitization with weekly scalp DPC. Prior to application of each patch test, blood was drawn. About this clonotype: Its cognate antigen is unknown.

TCRdb redid the calling of the RACE reads with MiXCR, one entry per CDR3 protein. The table lists tens of thousands of distinct CDR3 sequences, approximately 10% of them singletons, with about 2% in the top ten. V was clipped by 6 bases and J by 1 base, with 9 bases between them. The CDR3 contains 12 residues. The germline V gene has CDR1 DFQATT and CDR2 SNEGSKA (reference sequence). The sequence was obtained from a man aged 35 to 55 with alopecia areata. Some clones in this sample may be carry-over from other donors' samples. The source was whole blood, collected in connection with sensitization to the hapten diphenylcyclopropenone (DPC). The V and J genes are TRBV20-1 and TRBJ1-1; unclear D gene. The CDR3 bases are TGCAGTGCGAAAATCCCGAACACTGAAGCTTTCTTT. It is translated as CSAKIPNTEAFF.